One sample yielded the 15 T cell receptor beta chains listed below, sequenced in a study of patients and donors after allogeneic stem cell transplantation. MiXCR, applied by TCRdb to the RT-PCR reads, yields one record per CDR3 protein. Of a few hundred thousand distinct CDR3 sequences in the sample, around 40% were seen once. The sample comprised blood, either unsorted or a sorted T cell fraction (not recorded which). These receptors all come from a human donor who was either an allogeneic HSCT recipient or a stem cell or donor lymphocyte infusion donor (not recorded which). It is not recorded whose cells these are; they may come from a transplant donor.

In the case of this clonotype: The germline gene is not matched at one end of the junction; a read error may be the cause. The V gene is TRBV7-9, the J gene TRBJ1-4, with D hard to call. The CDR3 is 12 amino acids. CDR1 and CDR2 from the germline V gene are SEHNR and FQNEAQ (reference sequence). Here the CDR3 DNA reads TGTGCCAGCAGCGCCAACAATGAAAAACTTTTTTTT. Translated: CASSANNEKLFF.

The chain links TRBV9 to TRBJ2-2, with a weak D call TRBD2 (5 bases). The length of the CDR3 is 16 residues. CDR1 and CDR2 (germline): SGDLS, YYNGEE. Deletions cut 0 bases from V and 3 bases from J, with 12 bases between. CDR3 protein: CASSVEGGPYTGELFF. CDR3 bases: TGTGCCAGCAGCGTAGAGGGCGGGCCGTACACCGGGGAGCTGTTTTTT.

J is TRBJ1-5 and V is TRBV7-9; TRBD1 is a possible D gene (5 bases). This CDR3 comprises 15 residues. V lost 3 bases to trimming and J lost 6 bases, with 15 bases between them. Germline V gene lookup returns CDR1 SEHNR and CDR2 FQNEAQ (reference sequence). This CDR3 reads CASSLSGGITQPQHF. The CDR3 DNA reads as TGTGCCAGCAGCTTGAGTGGGGGAATCACTCAGCCCCAGCATTTT.

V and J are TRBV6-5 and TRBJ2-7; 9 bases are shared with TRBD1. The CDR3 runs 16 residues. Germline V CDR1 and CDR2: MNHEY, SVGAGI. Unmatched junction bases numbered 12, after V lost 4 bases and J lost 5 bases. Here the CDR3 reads CASSWGGQGNRDEQYF. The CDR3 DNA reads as TGTGCCAGCAGTTGGGGGGGACAGGGAAACAGGGACGAGCAGTACTTC.

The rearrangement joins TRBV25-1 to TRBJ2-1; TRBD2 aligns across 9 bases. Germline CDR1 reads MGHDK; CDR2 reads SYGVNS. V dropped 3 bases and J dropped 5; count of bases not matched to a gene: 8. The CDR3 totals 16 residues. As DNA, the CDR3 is TGTGCCAGCAGTGATGAGCGGGGGGACTCTAACAATGAGCAGTTCTTC. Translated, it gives CASSDERGDSNNEQFF. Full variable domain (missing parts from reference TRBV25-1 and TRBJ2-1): EADIYQTPRYLVIGTGKKITLECSQTMGHDKMYWYQQDPGMELHLIHYSYGVNSTEKGDLSSESTVSRIRTEHFPLTLESARPSHTSQYLCASSDERGDSNNEQFFGPGTRLTVL.

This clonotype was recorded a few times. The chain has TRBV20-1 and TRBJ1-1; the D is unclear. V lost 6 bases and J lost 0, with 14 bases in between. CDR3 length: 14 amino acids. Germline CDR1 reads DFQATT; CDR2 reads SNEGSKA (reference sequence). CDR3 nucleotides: TGCAGTGCACCAGGAGGGCCCCTGAACACTGAAGCTTTCTTT. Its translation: CSAPGGPLNTEAFF.

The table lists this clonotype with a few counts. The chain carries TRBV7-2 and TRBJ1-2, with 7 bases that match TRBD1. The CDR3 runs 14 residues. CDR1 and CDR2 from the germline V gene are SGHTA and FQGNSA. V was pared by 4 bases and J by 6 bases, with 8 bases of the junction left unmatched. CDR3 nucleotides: TGTGCCAGCAGCTCTAAACAGGGGAGGAATGGCTACACCTTC. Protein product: CASSSKQGRNGYTF.

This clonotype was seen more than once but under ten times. The CDR3 loop is CAIGPSGEAFF. The CDR3 coding sequence is TGTGCCATCGGCCCCAGCGGTGAAGCTTTCTTT. V gene TRBV10-3 combines with J gene TRBJ1-1; D remains ambiguous. This CDR3 spans 11 amino acids. The ends were cut back, 8 bases at V and 7 bases at J, with 11 bases in the middle. CDR1 is ENHRY and CDR2 is SYGVKD in the germline V gene.

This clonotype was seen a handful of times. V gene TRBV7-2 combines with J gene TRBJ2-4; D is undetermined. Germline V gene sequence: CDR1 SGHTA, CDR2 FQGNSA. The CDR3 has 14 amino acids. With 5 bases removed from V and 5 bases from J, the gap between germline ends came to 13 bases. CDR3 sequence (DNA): TGTGCCAGCAGCCCTTGGATAGATCAAAACATTCAGTACTTC. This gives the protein CASSPWIDQNIQYF.

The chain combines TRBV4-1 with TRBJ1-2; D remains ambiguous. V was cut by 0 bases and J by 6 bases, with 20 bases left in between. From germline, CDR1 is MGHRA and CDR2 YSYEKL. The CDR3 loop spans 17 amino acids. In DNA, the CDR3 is TGCGCCAGCAGCCAAGATCGGGCGGAGGGAATTTTACATGGCTACACCTTC. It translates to CASSQDRAEGILHGYTF.

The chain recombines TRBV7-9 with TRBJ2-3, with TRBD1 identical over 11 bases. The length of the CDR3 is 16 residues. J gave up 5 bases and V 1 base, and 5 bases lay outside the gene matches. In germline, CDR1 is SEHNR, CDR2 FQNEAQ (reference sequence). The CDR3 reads CASSLGTGGAEDTQYF. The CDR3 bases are TGTGCCAGCAGCTTAGGGACAGGGGGCGCAGAAGATACGCAGTATTTT.

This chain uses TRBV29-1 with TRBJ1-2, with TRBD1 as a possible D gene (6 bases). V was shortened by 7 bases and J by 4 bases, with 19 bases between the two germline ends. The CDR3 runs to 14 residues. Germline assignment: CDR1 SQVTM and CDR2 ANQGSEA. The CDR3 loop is CSARPLDRPYGYTF. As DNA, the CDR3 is TGCAGCGCCCGCCCTTTGGACAGACCCTATGGCTACACCTTC.

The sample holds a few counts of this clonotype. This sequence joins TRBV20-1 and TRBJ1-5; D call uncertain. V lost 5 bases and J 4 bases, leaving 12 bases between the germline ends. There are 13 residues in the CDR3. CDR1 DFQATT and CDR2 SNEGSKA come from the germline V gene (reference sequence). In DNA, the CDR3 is TGCAGTGCTCGATATCGAGGGAATCAGCCCCAGCATTTT. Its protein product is CSARYRGNQPQHF.

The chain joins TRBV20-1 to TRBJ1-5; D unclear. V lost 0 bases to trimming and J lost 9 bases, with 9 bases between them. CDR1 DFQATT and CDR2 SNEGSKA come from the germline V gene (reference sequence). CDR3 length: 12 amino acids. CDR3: CSARDRIGPQHF. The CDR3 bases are TGCAGTGCTAGAGACCGGATCGGGCCCCAGCATTTT.

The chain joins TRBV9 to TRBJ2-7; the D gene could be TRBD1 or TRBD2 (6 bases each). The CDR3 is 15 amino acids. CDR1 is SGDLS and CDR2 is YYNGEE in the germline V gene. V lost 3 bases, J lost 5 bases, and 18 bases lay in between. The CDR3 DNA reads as TGTGCCAGCAGCGGATCGGGGGCTCTGATGCACGAGCAGTACTTC. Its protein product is CASSGSGALMHEQYF.